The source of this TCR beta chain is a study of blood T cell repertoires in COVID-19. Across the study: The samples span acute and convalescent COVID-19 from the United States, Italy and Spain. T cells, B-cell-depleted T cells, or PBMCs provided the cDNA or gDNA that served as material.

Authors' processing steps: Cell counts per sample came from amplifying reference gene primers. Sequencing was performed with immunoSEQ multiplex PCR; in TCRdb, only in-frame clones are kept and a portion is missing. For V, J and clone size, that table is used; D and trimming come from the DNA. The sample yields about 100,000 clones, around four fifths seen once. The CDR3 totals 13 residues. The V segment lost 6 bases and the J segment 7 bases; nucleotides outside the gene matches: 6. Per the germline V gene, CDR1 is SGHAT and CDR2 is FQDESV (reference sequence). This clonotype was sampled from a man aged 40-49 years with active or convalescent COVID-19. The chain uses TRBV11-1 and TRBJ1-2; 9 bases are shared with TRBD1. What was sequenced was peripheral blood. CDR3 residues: CASSWDRVSGYTF. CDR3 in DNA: TGTGCCAGCAGTTGGGACAGGGTGAGTGGCTACACCTTC.